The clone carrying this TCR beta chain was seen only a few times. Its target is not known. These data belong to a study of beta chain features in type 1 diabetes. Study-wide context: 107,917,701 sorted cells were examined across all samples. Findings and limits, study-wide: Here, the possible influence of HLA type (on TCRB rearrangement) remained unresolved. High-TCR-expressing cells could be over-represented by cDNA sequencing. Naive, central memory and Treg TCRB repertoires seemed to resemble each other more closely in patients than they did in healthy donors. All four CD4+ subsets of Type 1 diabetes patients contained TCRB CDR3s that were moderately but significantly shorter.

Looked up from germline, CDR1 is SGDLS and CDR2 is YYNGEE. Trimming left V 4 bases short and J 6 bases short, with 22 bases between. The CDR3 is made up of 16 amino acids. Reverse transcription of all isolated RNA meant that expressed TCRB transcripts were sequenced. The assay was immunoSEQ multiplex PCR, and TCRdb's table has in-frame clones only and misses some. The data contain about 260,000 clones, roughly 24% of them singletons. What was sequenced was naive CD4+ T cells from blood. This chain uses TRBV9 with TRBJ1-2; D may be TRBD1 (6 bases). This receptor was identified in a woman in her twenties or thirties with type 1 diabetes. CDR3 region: CASSPRGFGQTNGYTF. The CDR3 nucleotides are TGTGCCAGCAGCCCTAGAGGGTTCGGACAGACTAATGGCTACACCTTC.